This T cell receptor beta chain was recovered during a study of T-cell memory formation after mild COVID-19. Study results and caveats: The study found contracting CD4+ clones mainly in CM and EM and contracting CD8+ clones in EMRA. The finding that pre-infection memory included some responding clones suggested that cross-reactive memory joined.

This clonotype was observed at least ten times. No antigen is known for it. Via MiXCR, TCRdb re-called the 5' RACE reads, giving one row per CDR3 protein. The repertoire holds 350,000 to 400,000 distinct CDR3 sequences, with around 15% as singletons. This clonotype was sampled from a man younger than 35 who had mild COVID-19 (a few samples of this study predate the infection). Cell type and time point are not known. Sequencing used PBMCs or a T cell subset sorted from them (not recorded which).

CDR3 nucleotides: TGTGCCAGCAGCTTGGTGGGACAGGGCTACGAGCAGTACTTC. The encoded protein is CASSLVGQGYEQYF. This sequence joins TRBV5-6 and TRBJ2-7; 9 nucleotides match TRBD1. CDR3 length: 14 amino acids. The trim removed 0 bases at V and 3 bases at J, leaving 1 base unmatched. CDR1 is SGHDT, CDR2 YYEEEE, per germline.